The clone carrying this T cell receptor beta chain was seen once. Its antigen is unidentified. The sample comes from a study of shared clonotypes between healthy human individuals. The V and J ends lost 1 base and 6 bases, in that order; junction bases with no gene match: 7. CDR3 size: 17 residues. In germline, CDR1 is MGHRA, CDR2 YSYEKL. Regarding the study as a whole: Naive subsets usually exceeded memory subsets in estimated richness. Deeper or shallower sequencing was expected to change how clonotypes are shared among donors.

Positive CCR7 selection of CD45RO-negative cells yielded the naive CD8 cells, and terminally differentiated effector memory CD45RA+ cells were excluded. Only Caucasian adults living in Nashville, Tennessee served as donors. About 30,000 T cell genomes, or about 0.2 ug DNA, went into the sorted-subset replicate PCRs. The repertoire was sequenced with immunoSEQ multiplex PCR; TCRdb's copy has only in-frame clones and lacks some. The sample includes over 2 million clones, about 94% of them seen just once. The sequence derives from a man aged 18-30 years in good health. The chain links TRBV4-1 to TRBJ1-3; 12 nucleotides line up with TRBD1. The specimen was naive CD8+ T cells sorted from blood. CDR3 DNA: TGCGCCAGCAGCCAAGGACTGGGACAGGGGGCGGAAAACACCATATATTTT. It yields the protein CASSQGLGQGAENTIYF.